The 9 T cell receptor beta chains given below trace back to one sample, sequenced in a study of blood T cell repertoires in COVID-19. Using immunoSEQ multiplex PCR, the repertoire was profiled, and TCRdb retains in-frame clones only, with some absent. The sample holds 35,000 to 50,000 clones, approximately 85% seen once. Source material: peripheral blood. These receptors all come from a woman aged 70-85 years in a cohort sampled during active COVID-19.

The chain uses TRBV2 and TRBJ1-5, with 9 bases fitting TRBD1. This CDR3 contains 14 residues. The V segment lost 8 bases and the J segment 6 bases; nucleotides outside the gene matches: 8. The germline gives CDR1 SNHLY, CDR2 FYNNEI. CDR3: CASGGQGASQPQHF. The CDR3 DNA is TGTGCCAGCGGGGGACAGGGTGCGTCTCAGCCCCAGCATTTT. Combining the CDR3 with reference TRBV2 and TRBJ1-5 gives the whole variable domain EPEVTQTPSHQVTQMGQEVILRCVPISNHLYFYWYRQILGQKVEFLVSFYNNEISEKSEIFDDQFSVERPDGSNFTLKIRSTKLEDSAMYFCASGGQGASQPQHFGDGTRLSIL.

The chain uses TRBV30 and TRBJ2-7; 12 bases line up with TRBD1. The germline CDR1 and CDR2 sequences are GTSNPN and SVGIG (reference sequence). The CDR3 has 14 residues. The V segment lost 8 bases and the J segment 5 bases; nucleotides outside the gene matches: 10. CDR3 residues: CAVSTGTGGHEQYF. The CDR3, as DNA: TGTGCCGTATCGACCGGGACAGGGGGCCACGAGCAGTACTTC.

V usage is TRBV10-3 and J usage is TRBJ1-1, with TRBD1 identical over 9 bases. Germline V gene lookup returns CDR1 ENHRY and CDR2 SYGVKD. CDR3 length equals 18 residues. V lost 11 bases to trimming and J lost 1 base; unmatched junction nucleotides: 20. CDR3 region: CASSGQGPSSTKNTEAFF. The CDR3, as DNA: TGTGCCTCCTCGGGACAGGGACCATCAAGTACTAAGAACACTGAAGCTTTCTTT.

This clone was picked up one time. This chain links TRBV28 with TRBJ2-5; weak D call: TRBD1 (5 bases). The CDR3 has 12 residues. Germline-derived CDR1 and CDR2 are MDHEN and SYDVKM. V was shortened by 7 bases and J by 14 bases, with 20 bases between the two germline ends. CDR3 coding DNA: TGTGCCAGCAATGACGAGACAGATCTCCACTACTTC. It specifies CASNDETDLHYF. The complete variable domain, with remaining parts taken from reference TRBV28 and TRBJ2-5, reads DVKVTQSSRYLVKRTGEKVFLECVQDMDHENMFWYRQDPGLGLRLIYFSYDVKMKEKGDIPEGYSVSREKKERFSLILESASTNQTSMYLCASNDETDLHYFGPGTRLLVL.

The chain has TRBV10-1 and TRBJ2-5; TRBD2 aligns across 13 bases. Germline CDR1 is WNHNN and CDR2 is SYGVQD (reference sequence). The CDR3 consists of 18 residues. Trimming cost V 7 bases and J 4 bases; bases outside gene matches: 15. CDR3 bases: TGCGCCAGCATCACATCCGGGACTAGCGGGATTTATGGAGAGACCCAGTACTTC. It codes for CASITSGTSGIYGETQYF.

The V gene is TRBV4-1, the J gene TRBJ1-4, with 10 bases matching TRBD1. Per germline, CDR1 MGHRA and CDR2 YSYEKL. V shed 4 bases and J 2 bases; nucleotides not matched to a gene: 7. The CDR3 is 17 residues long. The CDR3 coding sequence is TGCGCCAGCAGCCGAGACAGGGGGCGCGACACTAATGAAAAACTGTTTTTT. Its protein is CASSRDRGRDTNEKLFF.

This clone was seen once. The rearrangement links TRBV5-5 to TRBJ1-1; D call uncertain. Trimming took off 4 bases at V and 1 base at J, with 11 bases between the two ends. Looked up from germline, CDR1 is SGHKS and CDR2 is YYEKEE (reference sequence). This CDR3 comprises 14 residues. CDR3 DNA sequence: TGTGCCAGCAGCCAGGACTTGGCGAACACTGAAGCTTTCTTT. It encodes CASSQDLANTEAFF.

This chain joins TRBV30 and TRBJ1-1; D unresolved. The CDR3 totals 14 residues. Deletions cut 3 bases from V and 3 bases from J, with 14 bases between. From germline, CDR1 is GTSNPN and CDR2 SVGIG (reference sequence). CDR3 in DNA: TGTGCCTGGAGGGAGGGTTCAAGGCACACTGAAGCTTTCTTT. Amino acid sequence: CAWREGSRHTEAFF. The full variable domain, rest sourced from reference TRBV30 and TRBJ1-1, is SQTIHQWPATLVQPVGSPLSLECTVEGTSNPNLYWYRQAAGRGLQLLFYSVGIGQISSEVPQNLSASRPQDRQFILSSKKLLLSDSGFYLCAWREGSRHTEAFFGQGTRLTVV.

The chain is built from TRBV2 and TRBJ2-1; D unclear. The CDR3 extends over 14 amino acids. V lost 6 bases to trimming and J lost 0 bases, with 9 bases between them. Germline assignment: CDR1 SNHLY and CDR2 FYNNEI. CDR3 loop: CASRLRNSYNEQFF. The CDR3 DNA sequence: TGTGCCAGCAGATTGCGAAACTCCTACAATGAGCAGTTCTTC.